The 17 T cell receptor beta chains below come from one sample, sequenced in a study of T cells in localized non-small cell lung cancer. Sequencing was performed with immunoSEQ multiplex PCR; in TCRdb, only in-frame clones are kept and a portion is missing. This sample has 40,000 or so clones, with over 75% found just once. The material was peripheral blood, obtained before any cancer treatment. All receptors come from a male donor older than 55 with stage III squamous cell lung carcinoma.

The J gene is TRBJ1-1, the V gene TRBV5-6; D unresolved. Trimming pared 2 bases from V and 1 base from J, leaving 6 bases between. CDR1 SGHDT and CDR2 YYEEEE come from the germline V gene. This CDR3 has 13 amino acids. The CDR3 nucleotides read TGTGCCAGCAGCTTAGTAGCGAACACTGAAGCTTTCTTT. This gives the protein CASSLVANTEAFF.

V usage is TRBV20-1 and J usage is TRBJ1-1, with D uncertain. Germline-derived CDR1 and CDR2 are DFQATT and SNEGSKA (reference sequence). The CDR3 loop spans 11 amino acids. Between the trimmed V and J ends, which lost 6 bases and 0 bases, there was a span of 5 bases. The CDR3 is CSAPVNTEAFF. CDR3 DNA: TGCAGTGCCCCAGTGAACACTGAAGCTTTCTTT.

J is TRBJ2-1 and V is TRBV18; 8 bases are shared with TRBD2. After removal of 3 bases from V and 5 bases from J, the junction contained 12 bases not matched to a gene. CDR1 KGHSH and CDR2 LQKENI come from the germline V gene. This CDR3 has 17 residues. In DNA form, the CDR3 reads TGTGCCAGCTCACCGGTTGGTCTCAGCGGGAGCCACAATGAGCAGTTCTTC. Its protein is CASSPVGLSGSHNEQFF.

The V and J genes are TRBV5-5 and TRBJ2-5; D is unresolved. The CDR3 covers 13 residues. Per germline, CDR1 SGHKS and CDR2 YYEKEE (reference sequence). V was shortened by 6 bases and J by 2 bases, with 11 bases between the two germline ends. CDR3 bases: TGTGCCAGCACCCTCGGTAGTCAAGAGACCCAGTACTTC. This gives the protein CASTLGSQETQYF.

This clone was counted a few times. The chain has TRBV12-5 and TRBJ1-2; 12 nucleotides line up with TRBD1. Germline lookup yields CDR1 LGHNT and CDR2 FRNRAP. This CDR3 region has 14 residues. Unmatched junction bases numbered 4, after V lost 4 bases and J lost 7 bases. CDR3 DNA sequence: TGTGCTAGTGGTTCGGGACAGGGGGCAGGTGGCTACACCTTC. This translates into CASGSGQGAGGYTF. The entire variable domain, with the rest obtained from reference TRBV12-5 and TRBJ1-2, is as follows: DARVTQTPRHKVTEMGQEVTMRCQPILGHNTVFWYRQTMMQGLELLAYFRNRAPLDDSGMPKDRFSAEMPDATLATLKIQPSEPRDSAVYFCASGSGQGAGGYTFGSGTRLTVV.

This clone showed up just once. V and J are TRBV7-7 and TRBJ2-5, with a tentative D call TRBD2 (7 bases). CDR3 length: 14 amino acids. CDR1 is SSHAT and CDR2 is FNYEAQ in the germline V gene (reference sequence). Deletions cut 3 bases from V and 3 bases from J, with 11 bases between. The CDR3 sequence: CASSFGGREETQYF. The CDR3 coding sequence is TGTGCCAGCAGCTTCGGGGGGCGAGAAGAGACCCAGTACTTC.

The chain employs TRBV5-1 and TRBJ2-3, with 8 bases lining up with TRBD2. CDR3 size: 16 residues. V was clipped by 0 bases and J by 6 bases; unmatched bases: 9. Germline V lookup: CDR1 SGHRS, CDR2 YFSETQ. The CDR3 DNA reads as TGCGCCAGCAGCTTGGCCCCTAGCGGGTCCGGGGATACGCAGTATTTT. It specifies CASSLAPSGSGDTQYF. Using reference TRBV5-1 and TRBJ2-3 for the parts outside the CDR3, the full variable domain is KAGVTQTPRYLIKTRGQQVTLSCSPISGHRSVSWYQQTPGQGLQFLFEYFSETQRNKGNFPGRFSGRQFSNSRSEMNVSTLELGDSALYLCASSLAPSGSGDTQYFGPGTRLTVL.

This clone was found a few times. The chain has TRBV6-1 and TRBJ1-6, with D possibly matching TRBD1 (6 bases). Trimming shortened V by 0 bases and J by 10 bases, and 10 bases separated the two germline ends. Germline CDR1 is MNHNS and CDR2 is SASEGT. The CDR3 is 14 residues long. Here the CDR3 reads CASSEAGGISPLHF. The DNA of the CDR3 is TGTGCCAGCAGTGAAGCAGGGGGTATATCACCCCTCCACTTT.

The V call is TRBV11-1, the J call TRBJ2-1; TRBD2 is a possible D gene (6 bases). Trimming stripped 5 bases from V and 3 bases from J, with 17 bases between. CDR1 and CDR2 from the germline V gene are SGHAT and FQDESV (reference sequence). The CDR3 contains 16 residues. This CDR3 reads CASSHRVGEVYNEQFF. The CDR3 coding sequence is TGTGCCAGCAGCCATCGGGTAGGGGAGGTCTACAATGAGCAGTTCTTC.

This clone showed up just once. This chain joins TRBV10-1 and TRBJ1-6, with unresolved D. The CDR3 runs 12 residues. The V gene lost 6 bases and the J gene lost 8 bases, with 8 bases spanning the gap. Germline-derived CDR1 and CDR2 are WNHNN and SYGVQD (reference sequence). In nucleotides, the CDR3 is TGCGCCAGCAGAGCAAGGGATTCACCCCTCCACTTT. Translating gives CASRARDSPLHF.

This chain links TRBV29-1 with TRBJ2-7, with D possibly TRBD2 on 5 matching bases. There are 13 residues in the CDR3. V was clipped by 7 bases and J by 2 bases, with 15 bases between them. CDR1 and CDR2 (germline): SQVTM, ANQGSEA. The CDR3 bases are TGCAGCGCCACCCGGACTGAAGCCTACGAGCAGTACTTC. This codes for CSATRTEAYEQYF.

This clone was counted a few times. CDR3 sequence (DNA): TGTGCTAGTGGTGCGACAGAGCGTTACAATCAGCCCCAGCATTTT. Amino acid sequence: CASGATERYNQPQHF. This chain joins TRBV12-5 and TRBJ1-5, with D possibly matching TRBD1 (5 bases). Trimming cost V 5 bases and J 3 bases, with 14 bases left between them. CDR1 and CDR2 (germline): LGHNT, FRNRAP. The CDR3 is 15 amino acids.

The rearrangement uses TRBV6-5 and TRBJ1-1; D remains unclear. Trimming pared 7 bases from V and 1 base from J, leaving 13 bases between. The CDR3 consists of 14 residues. CDR1 is MNHEY, CDR2 SVGAGI, per germline. CDR3 nucleotide sequence: TGTGCCAGCAAAAAGGGTGAGGCGAACACTGAAGCTTTCTTT. As protein: CASKKGEANTEAFF.

This clone appeared a few times. V usage is TRBV27 and J usage is TRBJ2-1; TRBD1 aligns across 12 bases. V trimming: 5 bases; J trimming: 2 bases; junction bases outside the gene matches: 10. This CDR3 region has 18 residues. CDR1 and CDR2 (germline): MNHEY, SMNVEV (reference sequence). This CDR3 is CASSPGTGGAGPYNEQFF. Here the CDR3 DNA reads TGTGCCAGCAGTCCAGGGACAGGGGGCGCAGGTCCCTACAATGAGCAGTTCTTC.

The chain joins TRBV28 to TRBJ2-2, with 7 bases lining up with TRBD1. Germline V gene lookup returns CDR1 MDHEN and CDR2 SYDVKM. The ends lost 7 bases at V and 2 bases at J; junction bases unmatched: 7. The CDR3 spans 15 residues. The CDR3 nucleotides are TGTGCCAGCATCCATGGGGACAGAAACACCGGGGAGCTGTTTTTT. This translates into CASIHGDRNTGELFF.

The chain employs TRBV6-5 and TRBJ2-2; D perhaps matches TRBD1 (5 bases). The germline V gene has CDR1 MNHEY and CDR2 SVGAGI. The CDR3 is made up of 16 amino acids. The germline V and J ends were trimmed by 2 bases and 5 bases, with 15 bases remaining between them. In nucleotides, the CDR3 is TGTGCCAGCAGTTACGAGCAGGGAATAGGGACCGGGGAGCTGTTTTTT. It codes for CASSYEQGIGTGELFF.

The genes are TRBV5-4 and TRBJ2-7; the D call may be TRBD1 or TRBD2 (5 bases each). The length of the CDR3 is 15 residues. The germline V and J ends were trimmed by 3 bases and 1 base, with 14 bases remaining between them. Germline V CDR1 and CDR2: SGHNT, YYREEE (reference sequence). The CDR3 reads CASSSEGTKSYEQYF. The CDR3 DNA follows: TGTGCCAGCAGCTCGGAAGGGACGAAGTCCTACGAGCAGTACTTC.